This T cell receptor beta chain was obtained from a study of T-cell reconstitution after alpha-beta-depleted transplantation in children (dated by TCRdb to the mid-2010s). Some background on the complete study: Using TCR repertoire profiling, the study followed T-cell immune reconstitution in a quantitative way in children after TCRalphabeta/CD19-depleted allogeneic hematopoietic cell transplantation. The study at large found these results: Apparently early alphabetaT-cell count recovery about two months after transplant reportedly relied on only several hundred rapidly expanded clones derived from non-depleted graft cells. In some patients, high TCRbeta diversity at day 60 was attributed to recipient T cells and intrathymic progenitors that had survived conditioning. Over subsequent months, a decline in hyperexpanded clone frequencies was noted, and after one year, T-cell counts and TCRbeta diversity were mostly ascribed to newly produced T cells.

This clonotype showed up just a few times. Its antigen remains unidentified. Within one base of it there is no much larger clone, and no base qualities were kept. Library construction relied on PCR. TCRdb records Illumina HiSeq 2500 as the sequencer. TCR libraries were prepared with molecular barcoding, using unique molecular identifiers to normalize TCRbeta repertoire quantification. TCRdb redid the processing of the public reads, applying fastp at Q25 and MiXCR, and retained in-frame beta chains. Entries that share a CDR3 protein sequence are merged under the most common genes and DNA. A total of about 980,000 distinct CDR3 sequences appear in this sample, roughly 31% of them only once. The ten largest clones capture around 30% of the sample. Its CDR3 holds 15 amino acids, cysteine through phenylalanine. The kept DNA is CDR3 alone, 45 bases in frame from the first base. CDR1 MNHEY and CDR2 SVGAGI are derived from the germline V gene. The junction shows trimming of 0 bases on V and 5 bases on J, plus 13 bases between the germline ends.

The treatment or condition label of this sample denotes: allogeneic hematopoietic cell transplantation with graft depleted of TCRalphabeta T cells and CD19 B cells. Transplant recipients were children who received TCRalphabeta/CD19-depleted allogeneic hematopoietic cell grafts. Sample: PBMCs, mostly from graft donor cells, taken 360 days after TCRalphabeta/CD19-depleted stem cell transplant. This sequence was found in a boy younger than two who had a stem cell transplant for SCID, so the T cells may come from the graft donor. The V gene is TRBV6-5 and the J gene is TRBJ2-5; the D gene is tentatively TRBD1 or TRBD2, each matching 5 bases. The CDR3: CASSYSGLARETQYF. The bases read TGTGCCAGCAGTTACTCGGGGCTAGCCAGGGAGACCCAGTACTTC.